This T cell receptor (beta chain) is from a study of blood T cell repertoires in COVID-19. Per germline, CDR1 SNHLY and CDR2 FYNNEI. The CDR3 length is 15 residues. The V segment lost 5 bases and the J segment 1 base; nucleotides outside the gene matches: 4. How the authors handled the data: Nucleated cell number was recorded as an estimate derived from reference gene primer amplification. Repertoires were generated with immunoSEQ multiplex PCR, while TCRdb's copy carries only in-frame clones and drops some. That table supplies the V and J calls and clone size; D and trimming were determined from the DNA. Here the sample spans roughly 440,000 clones, 88% being singletons.

The sequencing input was peripheral blood. The clonotype comes from a woman aged 50 to 60 with COVID-19, enrolled during active disease. The V and J genes are TRBV2 and TRBJ2-1; 8 bases align to TRBD1. The CDR3 protein is CASSPTGGSYNEQFF. CDR3 in DNA: TGTGCCAGCAGTCCTACAGGGGGGTCCTACAATGAGCAGTTCTTC.